The rows below give T cell receptor beta chains drawn from one sample of a study of shared clonotypes between healthy human individuals. Libraries were prepared by immunoSEQ multiplex PCR; TCRdb keeps only in-frame clonotypes and omits some of them. The sample contains about 2.1 million clones, around 95% of which appear only once. Sequencing was done on a sample of naive CD8+ T cells from PBMCs. Receptor source: a man aged 18-30 years in good health. Some clones in this sample may be carry-over from other donors' samples. Each CDR3 is given with its conserved first and last residue. Size values are once, few and many counts, or a class for expanded clones, and some rows have none.

abundance	v_gene	j_gene	len	CDR3aa
-	TRBV7-9	TRBJ2-3	17	CASSSGLGLRSADTQYF
once	TRBV9	TRBJ1-2	12	CASSVGAMGQTF
once	TRBV27	TRBJ2-2	13	CAVRTHPAGELFF
-	TRBV7-8	TRBJ2-2	15	CASSLGHLNTGELFF
once	TRBV7-2	TRBJ2-7	12	CASSLSEREQYF
-	TRBV6-5	TRBJ2-1	13	CASSSTGYNEQFF
-	TRBV15	TRBJ2-5	18	CATSSHPSTRDPPGAQYF
-	TRBV5-4	TRBJ2-5	14	CASSLGDSQETQYF
-	TRBV7-9	TRBJ2-5	11	CASSESGDQYF
-	TRBV29-1	TRBJ2-7	13	CSVRQGTSYEQYF
-	TRBV7-9	TRBJ2-1	16	CASSPRSGRAYNEQFF
-	TRBV5-1	TRBJ2-7	19	CASSLDPRVFPAGAYEQYF
-	TRBV5-5	TRBJ2-7	14	CASSPGRSSYEQYF
-	TRBV27	TRBJ2-1	16	CASSPSAGVTYNEQFF
-	TRBV6-1	TRBJ1-3	15	CASSESRGNGNTIYF
-	TRBV7-9	TRBJ1-1	12	CASSSGLTRAFF
-	TRBV7-2	TRBJ1-5	15	CASSLGRYLNQPQHF
once	TRBV4-3	TRBJ2-7	12	CASSQHRDEQYF
-	TRBV9	TRBJ2-1	18	CASSVHLLPTSSYNEQFF
-	TRBV5-4	TRBJ2-1	16	CASRSGTSDLYNEQFF
-	TRBV2	TRBJ2-5	17	CASPGGGGVGLGETQYF
-	TRBV13	TRBJ2-1	15	CASTTGGAVDNEQFF
-	TRBV28	TRBJ1-3	15	CASSSTGAVGNTIYF